The sequence of this TCR beta chain was determined in a study of T cell repertoires in cytomegalovirus infection. Background on the study: Indicated by public TCR beta signatures were CMV infection and matching HLA type. General observations from the study: Pooled public TCR beta family frequency picked out CMV carriers with the relevant HLA.

One entry per CDR3 protein results from TCRdb running MiXCR on the reads. Among over 100,000 distinct CDR3 sequences listed, less than 30% were seen once. This clonotype was seen at least ten times. Its antigen is unidentified. Germline V gene sequence: CDR1 SGHTA, CDR2 FQGNSA. The CDR3 is 16 amino acids. J was trimmed by 7 bases and V by 5 bases; bases with no gene match: 12. The sequence derives from a human donor in good health (CMV status not recorded). Some clones in this sample may be carry-over from other donors' samples. The V gene is TRBV7-2, the J gene TRBJ2-1; TRBD2 aligns across 9 bases. Sequencing was performed on CD8+ T cells from cultured PBMCs, taken from culture after CMV antigen stimulation. CDR3 coding DNA: TGTGCCAGCAGCGCCGGTAGCGGGGGTATTAGGAATGAGCAGTTCTTC. Amino acids: CASSAGSGGIRNEQFF.